The TCR beta chain under discussion was sequenced for a study of blood T cell repertoires in COVID-19. Study as a whole: The United States, Italy and Spain provided the acute and convalescent COVID-19 samples. Nucleic acid was either cDNA or gDNA, and it came from T cells, B-cell-depleted T cells, or PBMCs.

Germline values: CDR1 LNHDA, CDR2 SQIVND (reference sequence). The CDR3 extends over 13 amino acids. V lost 6 bases, J lost 11 bases, and 10 bases stayed unmatched. Original processing methods: From reference gene primer amplification, estimates of nucleated cell counts were derived. TCRdb's copy holds only in-frame clones and misses some; the assay was immunoSEQ multiplex PCR. V and J calls and clone size are given by that table; D and trimming were obtained from the DNA. The table records roughly 150,000 clones, more than 65% of them present only once. This clone came up a few times. The source is a man between 65 and 80 years old with active or convalescent COVID-19. What was sequenced was peripheral blood. This rearrangement joins TRBV19 to TRBJ1-5; 7 positions match TRBD1. The CDR3 bases are TGTGCCAGTAGAGATTGGGACAGTCCGTCCCAGCATTTT. This translates into CASRDWDSPSQHF.